The next 23 T cell receptor beta chains were all read from a single sample in a study of blood T cells in healthy people across ages. Primers used in a second PCR of roughly 6 to 11 cycles were a sample-barcoded 5' primer and a J-beta primer mix. TCRdb reprocessed the 5' RACE reads via MiXCR and lists one record per CDR3 protein. In the table there are about 640,000 distinct CDR3 sequences, roughly 53% of which are singletons. Sequences were obtained from blood. The receptor source for this set is a man in his sixties in good health.

V is TRBV7-2 and J is TRBJ2-3; tentatively, D is TRBD1 (5 bases). Deletions cut 5 bases from V and 0 bases from J, with 12 bases between. Germline assignment: CDR1 SGHTA and CDR2 FQGNSA. This CDR3 is built from 15 residues. CDR3 sequence: CASSQSGLSTDTQYF. DNA of the CDR3: TGTGCCAGCAGCCAGTCAGGGCTTAGCACAGATACGCAGTATTTT.

This clonotype was counted ten times or more. The rearrangement uses TRBV4-1 and TRBJ2-5; D is possibly TRBD2 (6 bases). The CDR3 contains 14 residues. Trimming shortened V by 5 bases and J by 3 bases, and 13 bases separated the two germline ends. Germline CDR1 reads MGHRA; CDR2 reads YSYEKL. The CDR3 sequence: CASSYKLAEETQYF. The CDR3 bases are TGCGCCAGCAGCTACAAGTTAGCGGAAGAGACCCAGTACTTC.

The chain uses TRBV6-5 and TRBJ2-3; D not certain. This CDR3 has 13 amino acids. CDR1 is MNHEY, CDR2 SVGAGI, per germline. V lost 2 bases to trimming and J lost 5 bases, with 8 bases between them. CDR3 amino acids: CASSYRVLDTQYF. For the CDR3, the DNA is TGTGCCAGCAGTTACCGGGTTTTAGATACGCAGTATTTT.

This chain connects TRBV20-1 to TRBJ2-5; tentatively, D is TRBD1 or TRBD2 (6 bases each). The CDR3 loop spans 16 amino acids. Germline CDR1 DFQATT, CDR2 SNEGSKA (reference sequence). Deletions cut 1 base from V and 0 bases from J, with 15 bases between. The CDR3 DNA reads as TGCAGTGCTAGAGGGGTCGGAGGGGACAACCAAGAGACCCAGTACTTC. It specifies CSARGVGGDNQETQYF.

The V gene is TRBV6-5, the J gene TRBJ2-5, with 10 bases fitting TRBD1. The tail of the sequence fits TRBJ2-7 better, so the J call may be wrong. The CDR3 sequence is 14 residues long. CDR1 is MNHEY, CDR2 SVGAGI, per germline. CDR3 nucleotide sequence: TGTGCCAGCAGTTGGGGACAGGGGAACTACGAGCAGTACTTC. It encodes CASSWGQGNYEQYF.

The chain carries TRBV5-1 and TRBJ2-7; possibly TRBD2 for D (5 bases). V lost 6 bases and J 1 base, leaving 17 bases between the germline ends. This CDR3 comprises 15 residues. Germline CDR1 SGHRS, CDR2 YFSETQ. CDR3 residues: CASTWERSGSYEQYF. The CDR3 nucleotides read TGCGCCAGCACCTGGGAGCGAAGTGGGTCCTACGAGCAGTACTTC.

In this sample, this clonotype turned up a few times. The rearrangement joins TRBV5-8 to TRBJ2-1, with 10 bases aligning to TRBD1. This CDR3 has 15 amino acids. Losses at the gene ends were 5 bases for V and 0 bases for J; bases not matched to a gene: 2. The germline gives CDR1 SGHTS, CDR2 YDEGEE. The DNA of the CDR3 is TGTGCCAGCAGTCGACAGGGGGCCTCCTACAATGAGCAGTTCTTC. This encodes CASSRQGASYNEQFF.

The sample holds many counts of this clonotype. The V gene is TRBV7-9, the J gene TRBJ2-1, with a possible D match to TRBD1 (5 bases). Germline-derived CDR1 and CDR2 are SEHNR and FQNEAQ (reference sequence). Trimming shortened V by 4 bases and J by 6 bases, and 16 bases separated the two germline ends. CDR3 length: 15 residues. CDR3 amino acids: CASSSPQGIGNEQFF. The CDR3 DNA sequence: TGTGCCAGCAGCTCCCCCCAGGGAATTGGCAATGAGCAGTTCTTC. Filled out from reference TRBV7-9 and TRBJ2-1, the complete variable domain reads DTGVSQNPRHKITKRGQNVTFRCDPISEHNRLYWYRQTLGQGPEFLTYFQNEAQLEKSRLLSDRFSAERPKGSFSTLEIQRTEQGDSAMYLCASSSPQGIGNEQFFGPGTRLTVL.

This chain joins TRBV5-6 and TRBJ2-3, with D perhaps TRBD2 (5 bases). Germline CDR1 reads SGHDT; CDR2 reads YYEEEE. V was shortened by 0 bases and J by 10 bases, with 6 bases between the two germline ends. The CDR3 is 11 residues long. The CDR3 DNA reads as TGTGCCAGCAGCTTGGTGGGAGCGCAGTATTTT. It is translated as CASSLVGAQYF.

The chain couples TRBV7-9 to TRBJ2-2; weak D call: TRBD2 (6 bases). Trimming shortened V by 2 bases and J by 6 bases, and 22 bases separated the two germline ends. Germline assignment: CDR1 SEHNR and CDR2 FQNEAQ (reference sequence). The CDR3 has 18 residues. In DNA form, the CDR3 reads TGTGCCAGCAGCTTACCACCGACTAGGGCTCTGGGCGCCGGGGAGCTGTTTTTT. It specifies CASSLPPTRALGAGELFF.

This clonotype was counted only a few times. The chain is built from TRBV11-2 and TRBJ2-3; tentatively, D is TRBD1 or TRBD2 (5 bases each). This CDR3 has 14 residues. V lost 3 bases, J lost 2 bases, and 9 bases lay in between. The germline CDR1 and CDR2 sequences are SGHAT and FQNNGV. CDR3 bases: TGTGCCAGCAGCTTTGAGGGGAACACAGATACGCAGTATTTT. This gives the protein CASSFEGNTDTQYF.

The V call is TRBV20-1, the J call TRBJ2-1; 10 bases align to TRBD2. This CDR3 has 15 residues. CDR1 is DFQATT, CDR2 SNEGSKA, per germline (reference sequence). V dropped 3 bases and J dropped 13; count of bases not matched to a gene: 15. The CDR3 nucleotides are TGCAGTGCTAGTGGGACTAGCGCCAACCAAGAGACCCAGTTCTTC. Amino acids: CSASGTSANQETQFF.

The chain links TRBV7-8 to TRBJ2-7, with 7 bases aligning to TRBD2. V was clipped by 5 bases and J by 6 bases; unmatched bases: 7. CDR3 length equals 13 residues. The V gene's germline CDR1 is SGHVS and CDR2 FQNEAQ. The CDR3 DNA is TGTGCCAGCAGCCGACGAGGCGGGGGCGAGCAGTACTTC. Residues: CASSRRGGGEQYF.

This clonotype was counted at least ten times. A read error may account for a junction end that differs from germline. The chain couples TRBV9 to TRBJ2-5, with D perhaps TRBD2 (6 bases). This CDR3 contains 13 residues. Germline values: CDR1 SGDLS, CDR2 YYNGEE. The CDR3 loop reads CASSVEGQETQYF. The CDR3 bases are TGCGCCAGCAGCGTGGAGGGCCAAGAGACCCAGTACTTC.

This clonotype was seen a few times. The chain carries TRBV11-2 and TRBJ2-5; possible D gene TRBD2, 5 bases. V lost 6 bases to trimming and J lost 5 bases, with 10 bases between them. The CDR3 is 12 residues long. The germline V gene has CDR1 SGHAT and CDR2 FQNNGV. The CDR3 is CASRPGVETQYF. CDR3 DNA: TGTGCCAGCAGGCCCGGGGTGGAGACCCAGTACTTC.

The table lists this clonotype with a few counts. The chain employs TRBV29-1 and TRBJ2-5; 8 bases line up with TRBD1. V was clipped by 2 bases and J by 3 bases; unmatched bases: 2. Germline CDR1 is SQVTM and CDR2 is ANQGSEA. The CDR3 totals 13 residues. CDR3 loop: CSVERQGKETQYF. CDR3 coding DNA: TGCAGCGTTGAAAGACAGGGGAAAGAGACCCAGTACTTC.

The chain recombines TRBV14 with TRBJ2-7, with 11 bases matching TRBD2. The J call may be wrong; the DNA end is better matched by TRBJ2-4. Germline loops: CDR1 SGHDN, CDR2 FVKESK. This CDR3 is 20 amino acids long. The CDR3 sequence: CASSQGASGGYSPAKNIQYF. In DNA, the CDR3 is TGTGCCAGCAGCCAAGGGGCTAGCGGGGGGTATTCCCCAGCCAAAAACATTCAGTACTTC.

This clonotype has only one observation. J is TRBJ1-5 and V is TRBV12-3 or TRBV12-4, with a possible D match to TRBD1 (6 bases). The CDR3 extends over 15 amino acids. V was pared by 6 bases and J by 4 bases, with 16 bases between. CDR3 nucleotides: TGTGCCAGCAGCCTGGGCCTAGGGGGGAATCAGCCCCAGCATTTT. Translating gives CASSLGLGGNQPQHF.

The V call is TRBV18, the J call TRBJ2-5; 7 positions match TRBD1. TRBJ2-7 explains the end of the DNA better; the J call may be wrong. The CDR3 loop spans 12 amino acids. Germline CDR1 reads KGHSH; CDR2 reads LQKENI. The chain's CDR3 is CASSGQQYEQYF. The CDR3 DNA reads as TGTGCCAGCTCGGGACAGCAATACGAGCAGTACTTC.

V is TRBV5-1 and J is TRBJ2-5; the match to TRBD1 covers 10 bases. Per the germline V gene, CDR1 is SGHRS and CDR2 is YFSETQ. The V and J ends lost 3 bases and 4 bases, in that order; junction bases with no gene match: 12. CDR3 length: 17 residues. Here the CDR3 DNA reads TGCGCCAGCAGCTGGAAACCCGGGACAGGGGAAGGAGAGACCCAGTACTTC. Protein: CASSWKPGTGEGETQYF.

Ten or more counts support this clonotype. The V call is TRBV2, the J call TRBJ2-5, with 12 bases identical to TRBD2. The germline CDR1 and CDR2 sequences are SNHLY and FYNNEI. The trim removed 6 bases at V and 5 bases at J, leaving 7 bases unmatched. The CDR3 loop spans 15 amino acids. The CDR3 spells CASSPGLAGSETQYF. CDR3 coding DNA: TGTGCCAGCAGCCCAGGACTAGCGGGGTCGGAGACCCAGTACTTC.

The V and J genes are TRBV6-2 or TRBV6-3 and TRBJ2-1; D tentatively reads TRBD1 or TRBD2 (5 bases each). V lost 5 bases and J 8 bases, leaving 22 bases between the germline ends. The CDR3 contains 16 residues. The V gene's germline CDR1 is MNHEY and CDR2 SVGEGT. The CDR3 reads CASSTYGDGPVHEQFF. The DNA for the CDR3 is TGTGCCAGCAGTACATACGGGGACGGACCTGTACATGAGCAGTTCTTC.

V usage is TRBV6-2 or TRBV6-3 and J usage is TRBJ1-2; 12 bases agree with TRBD1. Germline V CDR1 and CDR2: MNHEY, SVGEGT. V lost 6 bases, J lost 7 bases, and 9 bases stayed unmatched. The CDR3 extends over 15 amino acids. The CDR3 bases are TGTGCCAGCAGGGGACAGGGGGCGCGTATTACTGGCTACACCTTC. Translation: CASRGQGARITGYTF.